A single sample is the source of the 20 T cell receptor beta chains below, sequenced in a study of post-analysis software for immune sequencing data. Libraries were made from TCR beta cDNA, and they carried unique molecular identifiers. Via MiXCR, TCRdb re-called the PCR reads, giving one row per CDR3 protein. The data hold hundreds of thousands of distinct CDR3 sequences, with 53% observed a single time. Findings and limits, study-wide: Among 5 or 6 TRBV segments more frequent in patients than controls were TRBV5-6, TRBV5-1 and TRBV20-1.

What these receptors recognize is not known. Source material: blood. The origin of the receptors is a girl between 5 and 17 years old with multiple sclerosis.

A word on this clonotype: The germline gene is not matched at one end of the junction; a read error may be the cause. The genes are TRBV12-5 and TRBJ2-3, with 7 positions matching TRBD2. The CDR3 has 15 amino acids. Germline loops: CDR1 LGHNT, CDR2 FRNRAP. CDR3 in amino acids: CASGFMGLPTDTRYF. The CDR3 DNA follows: TGTGCTAGTGGTTTCATGGGACTACCAACAGATACGCGGTATTTT.

The rearrangement joins TRBV20-1 to TRBJ2-5, with 13 bases matching TRBD2. The CDR3 runs 16 residues. In germline, CDR1 is DFQATT, CDR2 SNEGSKA (reference sequence). V shed 5 bases and J 3 bases; nucleotides not matched to a gene: 9. CDR3 sequence: CSASRTSGGAEETQYF. In DNA form, the CDR3 reads TGCAGTGCTTCCCGTACTAGCGGGGGGGCAGAAGAGACCCAGTACTTC.

The chain has TRBV5-6 and TRBJ2-5; 9 bases agree with TRBD1. V shed 4 bases, J shed 0 bases, and the junction held 7 bases outside the gene matches. Per germline, CDR1 SGHDT and CDR2 YYEEEE. The CDR3 covers 16 residues. The CDR3 DNA follows: TGTGCCAGCAGCATCGGACAGGGGCGATACCAAGAGACCCAGTACTTC. Encoded protein: CASSIGQGRYQETQYF.

The V call is TRBV7-9, the J call TRBJ2-3; no firm D call. The CDR3 is made up of 12 amino acids. V lost 7 bases, J lost 4 bases, and 9 bases lay in between. Germline CDR1 and CDR2: SEHNR and FQNEAQ (reference sequence). The CDR3 here is CASTSTSDTQYF. For the CDR3, the DNA is TGTGCCAGCACCTCCACATCAGATACGCAGTATTTT.

Only a few counts were recorded for this clonotype. The rearrangement uses TRBV4-1 and TRBJ1-2; TRBD1 might be the D (6 bases). Trimming shortened V by 0 bases and J by 0 bases, and 11 bases separated the two germline ends. The CDR3 runs 16 residues. Germline lookup yields CDR1 MGHRA and CDR2 YSYEKL. The CDR3 nucleotides are TGCGCCAGCAGCCAAGACGGGGGCAGCCCTAACTATGGCTACACCTTC. Protein sequence: CASSQDGGSPNYGYTF.

The rearrangement joins TRBV5-1 to TRBJ2-7; 10 positions agree with TRBD1. CDR3 length: 14 residues. The V gene end was trimmed by 4 bases and the J gene end by 5 bases; junction bases not matched to a gene: 6. Germline CDR1 SGHRS, CDR2 YFSETQ. DNA for the CDR3: TGCGCCAGCAGCCTCGGGACAGGGGACCACGAGCAGTACTTC. Its protein product is CASSLGTGDHEQYF.

The CDR3 coding sequence is TGTGCCAGCAGTGAATTGTCAGCGATCTACGAGCAGTACTTC. It yields the protein CASSELSAIYEQYF. The J gene is TRBJ2-7, the V gene TRBV25-1; no reliable D call. Trimming took off 1 base at V and 3 bases at J, with 10 bases between the two ends. Germline assignment: CDR1 MGHDK and CDR2 SYGVNS. The CDR3 runs to 14 residues.

The chain employs TRBV5-5 and TRBJ1-4; D is uncertain. Germline assignment: CDR1 SGHKS and CDR2 YYEKEE (reference sequence). There are 15 residues in the CDR3. V was trimmed by 2 bases and J by 6 bases, leaving 14 bases between them. Here the CDR3 DNA reads TGTGCCAGCAGCTTAACATGGACGGGAGATGAAAAACTGTTTTTT. It is translated as CASSLTWTGDEKLFF.

This clonotype has a handful of counts. V gene TRBV12-3 or TRBV12-4 combines with J gene TRBJ2-7, with D perhaps TRBD2 (6 bases). Judging by the DNA end, TRBJ2-5 fits better; the J call may be wrong. The CDR3 sequence is 12 residues long. CDR3 loop: CASTISGGTQYF. In DNA form, the CDR3 reads TGTGCCAGCACCATCTCCGGGGGGACCCAGTACTTC.

This clonotype was seen a single time. This sequence joins TRBV7-6 and TRBJ1-4; 8 positions match TRBD1. Per germline, CDR1 SGHVS and CDR2 FNYEAQ. CDR3 size: 15 residues. The J segment lost 8 bases and the V segment lost 0 bases, leaving 5 bases of the junction unmatched. CDR3 bases: TGTGCCAGCAGCTTAGCGACAGGGGCTCGAGAAAAACTGTTTTTT. As protein: CASSLATGAREKLFF.

This rearrangement joins TRBV27 to TRBJ2-7, with TRBD2 matching over 9 bases. Germline assignment: CDR1 MNHEY and CDR2 SMNVEV (reference sequence). V shed 6 bases, J shed 5 bases, and the junction held 8 bases outside the gene matches. The CDR3 has 14 residues. CDR3 residues: CASRIAGEANEQYF. For the CDR3, the DNA is TGTGCCAGCAGAATAGCGGGAGAGGCCAACGAGCAGTACTTC.

The table lists this clonotype with a count of one. The chain joins TRBV20-1 to TRBJ2-4, with a weak D call TRBD2 (7 bases). Trimming took 3 bases from V and 9 from J, leaving 18 bases between them. Germline V gene data show CDR1 as DFQATT and CDR2 as SNEGSKA (reference sequence). CDR3 length: 14 residues. The CDR3 coding sequence is TGCAGTGCTAGGGGAAGGGGGGGGATGGGCATTCAGTACTTC. Protein: CSARGRGGMGIQYF.

In nucleotides, the CDR3 is TGCGCCAGCAGCCCCCAGACTAGCGGGACGGGAAATGAGCAGTTCTTC. Translating gives CASSPQTSGTGNEQFF. The chain recombines TRBV4-1 with TRBJ2-1, with 11 bases aligning to TRBD2. V shed 4 bases and J 7 bases; nucleotides not matched to a gene: 9. The length of the CDR3 is 16 residues. In germline, CDR1 is MGHRA, CDR2 YSYEKL.

The chain links TRBV12-3 or TRBV12-4 to TRBJ2-5; D perhaps matches TRBD1 (6 bases). Trimming took 0 bases from V and 7 from J, leaving 18 bases between them. This CDR3 spans 16 amino acids. CDR3 in DNA: TGTGCCAGCAGTTTAGCAATTGGACAGCGTCGAGGGACCCAGTACTTC. Translation: CASSLAIGQRRGTQYF.

V gene TRBV27 combines with J gene TRBJ2-7, with D maybe TRBD1 (5 bases). This CDR3 spans 16 amino acids. V lost 7 bases and J 3 bases, leaving 22 bases between the germline ends. Germline CDR1 and CDR2: MNHEY and SMNVEV (reference sequence). CDR3 nucleotides: TGTGCCAGCAATGAGGTCGGGCAGGGCCCCCTCTACGAGCAGTACTTC. The encoded protein is CASNEVGQGPLYEQYF.

The genes are TRBV11-2 and TRBJ1-1, with a weak D call TRBD1 (6 bases). This CDR3 has 18 amino acids. V was pared by 0 bases and J by 0 bases, with 17 bases between. The V gene's germline CDR1 is SGHAT and CDR2 FQNNGV. CDR3 bases: TGTGCCAGCAGCTTAGACTTCTCAGGACAGTTGATGAACACTGAAGCTTTCTTT. Amino acids: CASSLDFSGQLMNTEAFF.

J is TRBJ2-7 and V is TRBV5-6; 12 bases fit TRBD2. After removal of 4 bases from V and 0 bases from J, the junction contained 5 bases not matched to a gene. Germline CDR1 reads SGHDT; CDR2 reads YYEEEE. The CDR3 loop spans 16 amino acids. The CDR3: CASSGLAGGASYEQYF. The CDR3 region has the DNA TGTGCCAGCAGCGGTCTAGCGGGAGGGGCCTCCTACGAGCAGTACTTC.

The chain couples TRBV7-9 to TRBJ2-1; 13 nucleotides agree with TRBD2. After removal of 8 bases from V and 10 bases from J, the junction contained 17 bases not matched to a gene. There are 17 residues in the CDR3. The V gene's germline CDR1 is SEHNR and CDR2 FQNEAQ (reference sequence). The CDR3 is CASQGLAGNPQVWEQFF. DNA for the CDR3: TGTGCCAGCCAGGGACTAGCGGGAAACCCCCAAGTTTGGGAGCAGTTCTTC.

The chain combines TRBV6-6 with TRBJ2-4, with 8 bases lining up with TRBD2. Trimming took 6 bases from V and 3 from J; bases not matched to a gene: 7. CDR1 is MNHNY, CDR2 SVGAGI, per germline (reference sequence). The CDR3 is made up of 15 amino acids. The CDR3 loop reads CASRLTGGGKNIQYF. Here the CDR3 DNA reads TGTGCCAGCAGACTGACGGGAGGGGGCAAAAACATTCAGTACTTC.

V and J are TRBV7-2 and TRBJ2-1, with 10 bases lining up with TRBD1. Germline-derived CDR1 and CDR2 are SGHTA and FQGNSA. The J segment lost 6 bases and the V segment lost 5 bases, leaving 4 bases of the junction unmatched. This CDR3 spans 14 amino acids. This chain's CDR3 is CASSGWTGGNEQFF. CDR3 coding DNA: TGTGCCAGCAGCGGGTGGACAGGGGGCAATGAGCAGTTCTTC.